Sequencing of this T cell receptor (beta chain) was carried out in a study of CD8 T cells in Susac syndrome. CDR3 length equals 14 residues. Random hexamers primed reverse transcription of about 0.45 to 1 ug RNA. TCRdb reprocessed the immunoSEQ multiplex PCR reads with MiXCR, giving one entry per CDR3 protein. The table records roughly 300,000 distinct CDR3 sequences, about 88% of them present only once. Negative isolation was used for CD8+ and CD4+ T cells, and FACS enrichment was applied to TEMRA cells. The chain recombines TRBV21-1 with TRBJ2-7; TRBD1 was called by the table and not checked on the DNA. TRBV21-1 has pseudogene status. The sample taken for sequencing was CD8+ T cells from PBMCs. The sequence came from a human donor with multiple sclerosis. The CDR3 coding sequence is TGTGCCAGCAGCAAAGGGGCGCAGGCCTACGAGCAGTACTTC. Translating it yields CASSKGAQAYEQYF.